This T cell receptor (beta chain) comes out of a study of blood T cell repertoires in COVID-19. Background on the study: T cells, B-cell-depleted T cells, or PBMCs supplied cDNA or gDNA.

Measured with immunoSEQ multiplex PCR; TCRdb has only the in-frame clones, and not every one. This sample carries 60,000 or so clones, 78% of them seen once, and the ten largest clones take about 25%. Germline CDR1 reads SGHDN; CDR2 reads FVKESK. J lost 6 bases, V lost 4 bases, and 10 bases had no gene match. This CDR3 is 16 amino acids long. The genes are TRBV14 and TRBJ2-7, with 12 bases that match TRBD2. The source of this sequence is a human donor in a cohort sampled during active COVID-19. The sample was peripheral blood. The CDR3 here is CASSRERLAGVSEQYF. CDR3 nucleotides: TGTGCCAGCAGCCGAGAAAGACTAGCGGGAGTGTCCGAGCAGTACTTC.